This T cell receptor beta chain comes out of a study of cytomegalovirus exposure and HLA in healthy donors. This CDR3 region has 18 residues. Germline V gene sequence: CDR1 SGHDN, CDR2 FVKESK. V lost 5 bases to trimming and J lost 2 bases, with 25 bases between them. Primers included in the PCR were 60 Vbeta and 13 Jbeta primers. Only in-frame clones appear in the TCRdb table, and some are missing; sequencing was by immunoSEQ multiplex PCR. The data hold around 270,000 clones, with 80% observed a single time. General study points: HLA allele associations emerged for some 16,000 TCR beta sequences in a later analysis, at 0.05 false discovery rate. Some public TCRs appeared in many individuals, while most sequences were rare.

As for this clone: Antigen specificity is unknown.

Sequenced sample: PBMCs. The V gene is TRBV14, the J gene TRBJ2-7; maybe TRBD2 (5 bases). This receptor was identified in a girl between 2 and 10 years old in good health and CMV-seronegative. CDR3 nucleotides: TGTGCCAGCAGCTCTGGCCCCGGACTCACGATCGAAACCTACGAGCAGTACTTC. Its protein product is CASSSGPGLTIETYEQYF.